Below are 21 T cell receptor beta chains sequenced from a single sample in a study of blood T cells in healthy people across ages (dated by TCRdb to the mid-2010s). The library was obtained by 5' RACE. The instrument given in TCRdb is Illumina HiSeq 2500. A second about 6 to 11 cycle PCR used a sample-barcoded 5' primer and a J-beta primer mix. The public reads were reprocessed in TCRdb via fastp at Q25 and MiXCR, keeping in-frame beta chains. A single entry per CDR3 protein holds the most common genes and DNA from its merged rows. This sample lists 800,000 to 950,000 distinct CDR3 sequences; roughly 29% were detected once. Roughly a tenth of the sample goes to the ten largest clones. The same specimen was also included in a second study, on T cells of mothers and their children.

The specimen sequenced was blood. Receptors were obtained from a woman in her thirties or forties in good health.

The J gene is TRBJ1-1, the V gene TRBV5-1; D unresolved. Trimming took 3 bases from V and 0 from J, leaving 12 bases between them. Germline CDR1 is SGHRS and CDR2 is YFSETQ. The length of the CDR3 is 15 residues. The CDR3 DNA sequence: TGCGCCAGCAGCTCAACCGGTCGAATGAACACTGAAGCTTTCTTT. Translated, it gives CASSSTGRMNTEAFF.

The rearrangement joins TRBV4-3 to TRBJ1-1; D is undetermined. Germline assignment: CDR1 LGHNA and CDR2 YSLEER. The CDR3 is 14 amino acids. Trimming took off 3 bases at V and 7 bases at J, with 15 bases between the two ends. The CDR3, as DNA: TGCGCCAGCAGCCAGGGTCTTACGGGTGGTGAAGCTTTCTTT. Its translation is CASSQGLTGGEAFF.

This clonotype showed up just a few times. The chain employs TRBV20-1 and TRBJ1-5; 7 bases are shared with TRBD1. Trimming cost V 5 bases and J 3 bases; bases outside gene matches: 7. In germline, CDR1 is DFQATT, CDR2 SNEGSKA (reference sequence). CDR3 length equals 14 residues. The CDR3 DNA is TGCAGTGCTGCACGACAGGGAAACAATCAGCCCCAGCATTTT. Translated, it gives CSAARQGNNQPQHF.

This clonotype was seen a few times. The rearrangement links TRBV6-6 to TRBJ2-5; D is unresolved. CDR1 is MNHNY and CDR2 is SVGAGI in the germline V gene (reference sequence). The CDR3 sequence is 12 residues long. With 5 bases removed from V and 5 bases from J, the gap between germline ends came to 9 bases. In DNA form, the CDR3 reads TGTGCCAGCAGTCAGACGGATGAGACCCAGTACTTC. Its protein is CASSQTDETQYF.

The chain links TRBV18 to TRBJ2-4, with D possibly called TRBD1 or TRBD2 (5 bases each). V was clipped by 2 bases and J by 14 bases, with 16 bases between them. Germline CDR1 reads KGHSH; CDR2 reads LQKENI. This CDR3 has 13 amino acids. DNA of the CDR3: TGTGCCAGCTCACCATTGGATCAGGGACGGGAGTACTTC. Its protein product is CASSPLDQGREYF.

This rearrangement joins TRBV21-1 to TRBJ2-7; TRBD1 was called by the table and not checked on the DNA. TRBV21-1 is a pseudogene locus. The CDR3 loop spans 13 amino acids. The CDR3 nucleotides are TGTGCCAGCATTCGGACAGGGGAGAGGGGCCAGTACTTC. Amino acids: CASIRTGERGQYF.

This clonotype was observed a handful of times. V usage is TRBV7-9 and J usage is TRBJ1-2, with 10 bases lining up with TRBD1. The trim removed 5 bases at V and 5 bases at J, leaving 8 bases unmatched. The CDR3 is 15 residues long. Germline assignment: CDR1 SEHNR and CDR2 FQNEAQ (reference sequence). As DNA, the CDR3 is TGTGCCAGCAGCGCCTGGGACAGGGGTCGATATGGCTACACCTTC. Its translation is CASSAWDRGRYGYTF. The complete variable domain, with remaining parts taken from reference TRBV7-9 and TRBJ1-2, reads DTGVSQNPRHKITKRGQNVTFRCDPISEHNRLYWYRQTLGQGPEFLTYFQNEAQLEKSRLLSDRFSAERPKGSFSTLEIQRTEQGDSAMYLCASSAWDRGRYGYTFGSGTRLTVV.

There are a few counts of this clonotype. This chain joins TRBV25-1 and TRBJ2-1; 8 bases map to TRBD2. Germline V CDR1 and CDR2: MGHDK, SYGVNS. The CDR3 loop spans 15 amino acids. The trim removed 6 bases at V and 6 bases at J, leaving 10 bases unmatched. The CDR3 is CASRTLGTRANEQFF. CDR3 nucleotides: TGTGCCAGCAGGACTCTCGGGACTAGGGCCAATGAGCAGTTCTTC.

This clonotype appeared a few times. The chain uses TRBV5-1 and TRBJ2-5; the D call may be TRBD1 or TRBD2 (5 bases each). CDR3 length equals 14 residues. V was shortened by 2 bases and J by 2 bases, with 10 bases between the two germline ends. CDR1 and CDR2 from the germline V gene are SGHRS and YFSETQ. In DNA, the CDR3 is TGCGCCAGCAGCTTTTACGGGGCGCAAGAGACCCAGTACTTC. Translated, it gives CASSFYGAQETQYF.

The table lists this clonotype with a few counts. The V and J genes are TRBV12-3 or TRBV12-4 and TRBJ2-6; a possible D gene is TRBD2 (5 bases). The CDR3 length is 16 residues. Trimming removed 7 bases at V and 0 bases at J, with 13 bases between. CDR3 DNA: TGTGCCAGCACCCTGGGGAGAAGCTCTGGGGCCAACGTCCTGACTTTC. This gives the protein CASTLGRSSGANVLTF.

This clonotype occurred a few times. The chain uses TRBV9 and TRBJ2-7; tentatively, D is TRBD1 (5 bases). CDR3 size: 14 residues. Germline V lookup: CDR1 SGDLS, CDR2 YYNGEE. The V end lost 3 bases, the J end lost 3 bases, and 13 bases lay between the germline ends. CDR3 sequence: CASSAGSTVYEQYF. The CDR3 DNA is TGTGCCAGCAGCGCAGGGTCTACGGTCTACGAGCAGTACTTC.

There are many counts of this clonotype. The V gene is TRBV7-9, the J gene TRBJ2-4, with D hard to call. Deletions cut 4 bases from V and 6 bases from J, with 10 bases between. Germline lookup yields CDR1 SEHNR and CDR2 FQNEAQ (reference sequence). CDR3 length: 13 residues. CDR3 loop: CASSSENLNIQYF. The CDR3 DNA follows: TGTGCCAGCAGCTCGGAGAATCTAAACATTCAGTACTTC.

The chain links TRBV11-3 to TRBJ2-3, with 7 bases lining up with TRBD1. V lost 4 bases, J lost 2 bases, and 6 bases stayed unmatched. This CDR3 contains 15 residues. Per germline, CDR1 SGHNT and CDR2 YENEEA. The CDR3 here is CASSSTGAITDTQYF. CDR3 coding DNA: TGTGCCAGCAGCTCAACAGGGGCGATCACAGATACGCAGTATTTT.

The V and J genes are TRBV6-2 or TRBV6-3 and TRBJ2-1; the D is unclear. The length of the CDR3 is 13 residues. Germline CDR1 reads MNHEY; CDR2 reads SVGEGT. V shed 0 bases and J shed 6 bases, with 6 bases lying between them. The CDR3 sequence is CASSYSGRNEQFF. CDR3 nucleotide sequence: TGTGCCAGCAGTTACTCGGGTCGCAATGAGCAGTTCTTC.

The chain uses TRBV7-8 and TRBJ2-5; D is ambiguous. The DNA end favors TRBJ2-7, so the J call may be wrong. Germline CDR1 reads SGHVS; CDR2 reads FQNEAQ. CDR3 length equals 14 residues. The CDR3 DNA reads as TGTGCCAGCAGCTTGGGTCTCGACTTCTACGAGCAGTACTTC. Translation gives CASSLGLDFYEQYF.

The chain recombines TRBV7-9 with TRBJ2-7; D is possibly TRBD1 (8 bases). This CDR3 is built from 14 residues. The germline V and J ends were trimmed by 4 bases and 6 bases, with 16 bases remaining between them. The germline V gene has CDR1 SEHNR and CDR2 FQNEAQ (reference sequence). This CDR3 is CASSSRQGRGEQYF. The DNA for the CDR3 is TGTGCCAGCAGCTCCCGACAGGGGAGGGGCGAGCAGTACTTC.

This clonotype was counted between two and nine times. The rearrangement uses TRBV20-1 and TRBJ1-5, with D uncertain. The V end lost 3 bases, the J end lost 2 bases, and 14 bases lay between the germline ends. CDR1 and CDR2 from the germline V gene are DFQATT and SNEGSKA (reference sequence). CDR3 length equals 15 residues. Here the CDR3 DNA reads TGCAGTGCTAGTCTTAGGAGGGATCGCAATCAGCCCCAGCATTTT. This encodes CSASLRRDRNQPQHF.

This chain's CDR3 is CASSLGRQGRGYTF. CDR3 nucleotides: TGTGCCAGCAGTTTAGGGAGACAGGGCCGGGGCTACACCTTC. The rearrangement links TRBV28 to TRBJ1-2, with 7 positions matching TRBD1. This CDR3 has 14 residues. Trimming removed 2 bases from V and 8 bases from J; junction bases left unmatched: 8. The germline gives CDR1 MDHEN, CDR2 SYDVKM.

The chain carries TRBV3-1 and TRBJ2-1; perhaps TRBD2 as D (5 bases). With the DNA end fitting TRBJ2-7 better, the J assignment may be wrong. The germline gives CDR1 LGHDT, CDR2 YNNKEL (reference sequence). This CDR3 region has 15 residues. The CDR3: CASSQDFSGNNEQYF. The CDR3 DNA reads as TGTGCCAGCAGCCAGGACTTTTCCGGAAACAATGAGCAGTACTTC.

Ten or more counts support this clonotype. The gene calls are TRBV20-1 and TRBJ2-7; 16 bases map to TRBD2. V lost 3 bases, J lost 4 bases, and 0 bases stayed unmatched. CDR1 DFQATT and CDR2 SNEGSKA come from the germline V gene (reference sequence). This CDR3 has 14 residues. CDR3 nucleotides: TGCAGTGCTAGGGGACTAGCGGGGGGGTACGAGCAGTACTTC. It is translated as CSARGLAGGYEQYF.

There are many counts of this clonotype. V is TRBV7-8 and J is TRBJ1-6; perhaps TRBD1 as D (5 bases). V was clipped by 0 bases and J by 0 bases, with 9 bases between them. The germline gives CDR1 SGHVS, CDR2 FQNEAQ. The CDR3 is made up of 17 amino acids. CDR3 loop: CASSLAGRNSYNSPLHF. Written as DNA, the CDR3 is TGTGCCAGCAGCTTAGCGGGGCGAAACTCCTATAATTCACCCCTCCACTTT.